This T cell receptor beta chain emerged from a study of Graves' ophthalmopathy and Graves' hyperthyroidism. Germline assignment: CDR1 DFQATT and CDR2 SNEGSKA (reference sequence). The CDR3 is 15 residues long. Trimming shortened V by 5 bases and J by 7 bases, and 23 bases separated the two germline ends. This clonotype was detected once. RNA transcripts provided the template for amplifying TCR beta CDR3 regions. Second-round multiplex PCR came after first-round RT-PCR with HTBI primers. TCRdb processed the multiplex PCR reads anew with MiXCR; each CDR3 protein has one entry. This sample has some 240,000 distinct CDR3 sequences, with approximately 42% found just once.

The genes are TRBV20-1 and TRBJ1-1; TRBD1 might be the D (6 bases). Sequenced input: peripheral blood. This receptor was identified in an adult man with Graves' ophthalmopathy. The CDR3 loop reads CSAVTSGGRNREAFF. CDR3 in DNA: TGCAGTGCTGTTACTAGCGGGGGGCGGAACCGTGAAGCTTTCTTT.